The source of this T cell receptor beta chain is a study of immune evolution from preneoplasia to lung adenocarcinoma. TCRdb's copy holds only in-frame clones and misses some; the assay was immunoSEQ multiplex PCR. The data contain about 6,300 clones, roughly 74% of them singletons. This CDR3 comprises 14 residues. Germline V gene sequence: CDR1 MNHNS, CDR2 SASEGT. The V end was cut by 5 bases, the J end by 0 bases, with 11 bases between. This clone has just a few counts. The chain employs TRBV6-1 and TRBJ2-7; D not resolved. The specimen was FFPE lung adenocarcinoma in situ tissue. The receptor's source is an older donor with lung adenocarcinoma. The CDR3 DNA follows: TGTGCCAGCAGTTTACACCCGAGCTCCTACGAGCAGTACTTC. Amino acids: CASSLHPSSYEQYF.